This T cell receptor (beta chain) was sequenced in a study of glioma-infiltrating T cells after dendritic cell vaccination. Looking at the study overall: Monocyte-derived dendritic cells, cultured less than 8 days with IL-4 and GM-CSF, were pulsed with autologous tumor lysate.

The sample holds a few counts of this clone. Time point meaning: after dendritic cell vaccination, including at tumor progression/relapse. Up to about 2 ug genomic DNA was used for TCRB CDR3 amplification. Primers: 60 V beta forward and 13 J beta reverse. Libraries were prepared by immunoSEQ multiplex PCR; TCRdb keeps only in-frame clonotypes and omits some of them. The table lists about 58,000 clones, 70% to 85% of them singletons, with less than 20% in the top ten. The receptor's source is a human donor with glioblastoma. The input for sequencing was blood, taken after dendritic cell vaccination.

The CDR3 bases are TGTGCCAGCAGTGAGGGACAGGGGGGAAGGAATCAGCCCCAGCATTTT. Translation gives CASSEGQGGRNQPQHF. This chain uses TRBV2 with TRBJ1-5; 11 nucleotides agree with TRBD1. The J segment lost 4 bases and the V segment lost 3 bases, leaving 5 bases of the junction unmatched. The CDR3 contains 16 residues. Looked up from germline, CDR1 is SNHLY and CDR2 is FYNNEI.